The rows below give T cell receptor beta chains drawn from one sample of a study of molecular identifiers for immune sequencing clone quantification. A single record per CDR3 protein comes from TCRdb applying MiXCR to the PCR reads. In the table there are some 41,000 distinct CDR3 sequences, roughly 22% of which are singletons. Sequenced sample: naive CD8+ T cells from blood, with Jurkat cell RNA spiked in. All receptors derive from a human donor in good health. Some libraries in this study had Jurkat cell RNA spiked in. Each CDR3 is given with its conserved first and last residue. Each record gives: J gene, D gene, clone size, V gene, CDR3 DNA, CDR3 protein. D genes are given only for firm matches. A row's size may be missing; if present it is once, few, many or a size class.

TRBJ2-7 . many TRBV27 TGTGCCAGCAGTTACAGGGAGGGCTACGAGCAGTACTTC CASSYREGYEQYF
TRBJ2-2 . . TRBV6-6 TGTGCCAGCAGTTACTCCACACCGCCCGGGGAGCTGTTTTTT CASSYSTPPGELFF
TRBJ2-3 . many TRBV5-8 TGTGCCAGCAGCTTGGGGGTTGATAGCACAGATACGCAGTATTTT CASSLGVDSTDTQYF
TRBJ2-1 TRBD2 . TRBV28 TGTGCCAGCAGTTTGATCGGACTAGTGGGAGCCAATGAGCAGTTCTTC CASSLIGLVGANEQFF
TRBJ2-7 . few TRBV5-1 TGCGCCAGCAGCACGAGGGCAGGGTACTCCAGGGTCGGTTACGAGCAGTACTTC CASSTRAGYSRVGYEQYF
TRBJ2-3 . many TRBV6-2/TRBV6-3 TGTGCCAGCAGTTTAGTGGGCACAGATACGCAGTATTTT CASSLVGTDTQYF
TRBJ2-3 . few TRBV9 TGTGCCAGCAGCGTAGTTGGCGGGCAGAGGACAGATACGCAGTATTTT CASSVVGGQRTDTQYF
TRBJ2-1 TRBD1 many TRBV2 TGTGCCAGCAGAGATCGGGACAGCTCCTACAATGAGCAGTTCTTC CASRDRDSSYNEQFF
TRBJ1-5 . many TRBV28 TGTGCCAGCAGTTTTCGAGGAGGCCAAGCCCTTTTGTGGCCCCAGCATTTT CASSFRGGQALLWPQHF
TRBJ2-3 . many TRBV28 TGTGCCAGCAGTTCAGACTCTAGCACAGATACGCAGTATTTT CASSSDSSTDTQYF
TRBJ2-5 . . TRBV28 TGTGCCAGCAGTTTCGCGGGGAGGGAGACCCAGTACTTC CASSFAGRETQYF
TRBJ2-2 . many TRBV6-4 TGTGCCAGCAGTGAAGGACTGAACACCGGGGAGCTGTTTTTT CASSEGLNTGELFF
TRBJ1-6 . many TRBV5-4 TGTGCCAGCAGCTTCGTTGGGGGAGACTCACCCCTCCACTTT CASSFVGGDSPLHF
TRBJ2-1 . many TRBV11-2 TGTGCCAGCACCCCTTACCCAGCCGCACAGGGGAGGGGGTTCTTC CASTPYPAAQGRGFF
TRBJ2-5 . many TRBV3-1 TGTGCCAGCAGTTTCCCCTCGAGTACTGCTCAAGAGACCCAGTACTTC CASSFPSSTAQETQYF
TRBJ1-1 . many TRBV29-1 TGCAGCGTTGATCGAGGGACTGAAGCTTTCTTT CSVDRGTEAFF
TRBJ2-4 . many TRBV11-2 TGTGCCAGCAGCTTAGCCCTCGTGCTAGCCAAAAACATTCAGTACTTC CASSLALVLAKNIQYF
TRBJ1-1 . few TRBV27 TGTGCCAGCAGTTTAGGGCCCTCGACTGAAGCTTTCTTT CASSLGPSTEAFF
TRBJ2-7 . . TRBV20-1 TGCAGTGCTAGCAGTGTCCCTATGTCTTACGAGCAGTACTTC CSASSVPMSYEQYF
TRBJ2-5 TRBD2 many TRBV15 TGTGCCACCAGCAGATTCCCGGGACTAGCCGAACAGTACTTC CATSRFPGLAEQYF
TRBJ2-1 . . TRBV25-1 TGTGCCAGCAGTAACTACGCCGATAGCGAGAGGGCCAGGAAGGGATCCTACAATGAGCAGTTCTTC CASSNYADSERARKGSYNEQFF
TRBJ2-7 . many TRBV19 TGTGCCAGTAGTACGGCGGGACAGCAAGCCTACGAGCAGTACTTC CASSTAGQQAYEQYF
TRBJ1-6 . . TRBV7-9 TGTGCCAGCAGCTTACTGGGTTCACCCCTCCACTTT CASSLLGSPLHF
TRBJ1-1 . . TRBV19 TGTGCCAGTAGTAATACTGGACTGCCGAACACTGAAGCTTTCTTT CASSNTGLPNTEAFF
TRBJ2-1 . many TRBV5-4 TGTGCCAGCAGCTGGAACAACCGGGACACCAATGAGCAGTTCTTC CASSWNNRDTNEQFF
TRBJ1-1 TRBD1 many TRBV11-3 TGTGCCAGCAGGGCTCCGGGACAGGGGGCAACTTTCTTT CASRAPGQGATFF
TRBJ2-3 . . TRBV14 TGTGCCAGCAGCCAAGATGTGAACACAGATACGCAGTATTTT CASSQDVNTDTQYF
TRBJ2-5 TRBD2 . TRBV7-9 TGTGCCAGCAGCTCCCCGGGACTAGTGCGAGGCGAGACCCAGTACTTC CASSSPGLVRGETQYF
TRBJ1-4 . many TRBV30 TGTGCCTGGGAAGACGGGGACGGTGAAAAACTGTTTTTT CAWEDGDGEKLFF
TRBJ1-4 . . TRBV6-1 TGTGCCGGCAGTTGGGGGCCTGTGGAGGCGTATAATGAAAAACTGTTTTTT CAGSWGPVEAYNEKLFF
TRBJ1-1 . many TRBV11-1 TGTGCCAGCAGCCCCACAAGCTTGAACACTGAAGCTTTCTTT CASSPTSLNTEAFF
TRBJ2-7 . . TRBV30 TGTGCCTGGAAGGATGGAATGACGCCCGAGCAGTACTTC CAWKDGMTPEQYF
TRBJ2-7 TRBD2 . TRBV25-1 TGTGCCAGCTCCGGACTAGCCGGCGAGCAGTACTTC CASSGLAGEQYF
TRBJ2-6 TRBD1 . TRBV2 TGTGCCAGCAGTGAGCTCCGGGACAGGGCTAGCTCTGGGGCCAGCGTCCTGACTTTC CASSELRDRASSGASVLTF
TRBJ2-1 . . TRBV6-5 . CASVGTGSNEKFF
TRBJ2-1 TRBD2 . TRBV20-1 TGCAGTGCCGCTCCCGGAAGCGGGGCCTACAATGAGCAGTTCTTC CSAAPGSGAYNEQFF